These 24 T cell receptor beta chains were sequenced from one sample in a study of STAT3 mutations in large granular lymphocyte leukemia. Study results and caveats: At least one immunodominant TCR beta clonotype appeared in every T-cell large granular lymphocyte leukemia patient.

These receptors are not linked to any known antigen. Sequencing was performed with immunoSEQ multiplex PCR; in TCRdb, only in-frame clones are kept and a portion is missing. Here the sample spans roughly 46,000 clones, 80% to 85% being singletons. Sequencing input: PBMCs. All receptors come from a human donor with T large granular lymphocyte leukemia. Some clones in this sample may be carry-over from other donors' samples.

The chain recombines TRBV19 with TRBJ1-5; D possibly corresponds to TRBD1 (6 bases). The germline gives CDR1 LNHDA, CDR2 SQIVND (reference sequence). V lost 1 base to trimming and J lost 2 bases, with 12 bases between them. This CDR3 has 16 residues. The CDR3 loop reads CASSIGGGHRNQPQHF. The CDR3 DNA reads as TGTGCCAGTAGTATAGGGGGGGGACACCGCAATCAGCCCCAGCATTTT.

This sequence joins TRBV2 and TRBJ2-7; 12 nucleotides agree with TRBD2. The CDR3 is made up of 14 amino acids. Trimming cost V 6 bases and J 4 bases; bases outside gene matches: 4. The germline V gene has CDR1 SNHLY and CDR2 FYNNEI. This CDR3 reads CASRPGTSGYEQYF. For the CDR3, the DNA is TGTGCCAGCAGACCCGGGACTAGCGGGTACGAGCAGTACTTC.

This chain uses TRBV5-1 with TRBJ2-7, with 10 bases that match TRBD1. Germline V lookup: CDR1 SGHRS, CDR2 YFSETQ. The CDR3 has 18 amino acids. V shed 5 bases, J shed 5 bases, and the junction held 19 bases outside the gene matches. The CDR3: CASSHSLTDTGTGDEQYF. The CDR3 DNA sequence: TGCGCCAGCAGTCATTCTTTGACAGACACCGGGACAGGGGACGAGCAGTACTTC.

This chain connects TRBV11-2 to TRBJ2-7; D might be TRBD1 or TRBD2, each matching 5 bases. The length of the CDR3 is 15 residues. CDR1 is SGHAT and CDR2 is FQNNGV in the germline V gene. V dropped 5 bases and J dropped 2 bases, with 16 bases sitting between them. CDR3 DNA sequence: TGTGCCAGCAGCCACGGGACCCAAACGGCCTACGAGCAGTACTTC. Residues: CASSHGTQTAYEQYF.

This chain connects TRBV5-1 to TRBJ2-3; tentatively, D is TRBD1 (5 bases). The CDR3 length is 15 residues. Trimming cost V 4 bases and J 4 bases, with 16 bases left between them. From germline, CDR1 is SGHRS and CDR2 YFSETQ. CDR3 loop: CASSLDTGPSDTQYF. CDR3 DNA: TGCGCCAGCAGCCTAGACACAGGCCCATCAGATACGCAGTATTTT. Full variable domain (rest looked up from reference TRBV5-1 and TRBJ2-3): KAGVTQTPRYLIKTRGQQVTLSCSPISGHRSVSWYQQTPGQGLQFLFEYFSETQRNKGNFPGRFSGRQFSNSRSEMNVSTLELGDSALYLCASSLDTGPSDTQYFGPGTRLTVL.

The gene calls are TRBV5-5 and TRBJ1-6; possibly TRBD1 for D (5 bases). Trimming removed 2 bases at V and 10 bases at J, with 13 bases between. The length of the CDR3 is 14 residues. Looked up from germline, CDR1 is SGHKS and CDR2 is YYEKEE (reference sequence). The CDR3 sequence is CASSFDPEGSPLHF. The CDR3, as DNA: TGTGCCAGCAGCTTCGACCCGGAGGGGTCACCCCTCCACTTT.

This clone appeared a single time. This chain links TRBV28 with TRBJ2-7, with 9 positions matching TRBD1. Trimming removed 5 bases from V and 3 bases from J; junction bases left unmatched: 8. This CDR3 comprises 15 residues. CDR1 is MDHEN and CDR2 is SYDVKM in the germline V gene. This chain's CDR3 is CASSPPGQGFYEQYV. The CDR3 DNA follows: TGTGCCAGCAGTCCGCCGGGACAGGGATTCTACGAGCAGTACGTC.

This clone has more than one count but fewer than ten. The chain employs TRBV27 and TRBJ1-3, with unresolved D. Trimming left V 5 bases short and J 2 bases short, with 10 bases between. CDR3 size: 14 residues. The germline gives CDR1 MNHEY, CDR2 SMNVEV (reference sequence). This CDR3 reads CASSLRGAGNTIYF. DNA for the CDR3: TGTGCCAGCAGTCTCCGCGGTGCTGGAAACACCATATATTTT.

The chain is built from TRBV18 and TRBJ1-6; D call uncertain. CDR1 and CDR2 (germline): KGHSH, LQKENI. Trimming took 3 bases from V and 5 from J, leaving 11 bases between them. This CDR3 comprises 15 residues. This CDR3 reads CASSPRVENNSPLHF. CDR3 DNA sequence: TGTGCCAGCTCACCGCGTGTGGAGAATAATTCACCCCTCCACTTT.

The CDR3 loop is CASSEPDRVSTEAFF. CDR3 in DNA: TGTGCCAGCAGCGAACCCGACAGGGTTAGTACTGAAGCTTTCTTT. The chain is built from TRBV25-1 and TRBJ1-1; 7 nucleotides match TRBD1. The CDR3 loop spans 15 amino acids. The J segment lost 5 bases and the V segment lost 6 bases, leaving 12 bases of the junction unmatched. CDR1 MGHDK and CDR2 SYGVNS come from the germline V gene.

This chain joins TRBV18 and TRBJ2-4; either TRBD1 or TRBD2 may supply D (5 bases each). This CDR3 is 15 amino acids long. CDR1 and CDR2 from the germline V gene are KGHSH and LQKENI. V dropped 0 bases and J dropped 7 bases, with 13 bases sitting between them. CDR3 sequence: CASSPPASRDNIQYF. The CDR3 region has the DNA TGTGCCAGCTCACCACCGGCTAGTCGGGACAACATTCAGTACTTC.

The genes are TRBV4-1 and TRBJ2-1; D may be TRBD1 (6 bases). Looked up from germline, CDR1 is MGHRA and CDR2 is YSYEKL. Trimming took 2 bases from V and 8 from J, leaving 13 bases between them. There are 14 residues in the CDR3. This CDR3 reads CASSQPRGRDEQFF. The CDR3 nucleotides read TGCGCCAGCAGCCAACCCAGGGGCCGGGATGAGCAGTTCTTC.

The chain has TRBV6-1 and TRBJ1-5; TRBD1 matches at 7 bases. CDR3 length: 14 amino acids. The germline V gene encodes CDR1 MNHNS and CDR2 SASEGT. With 6 bases clipped from V and 2 bases from J, the junction kept 4 bases outside the gene matches. CDR3 nucleotides: TGTGCCAGCAGCCGGGACAGAGGCAATCAGCCCCAGCATTTT. This gives the protein CASSRDRGNQPQHF.

This chain's CDR3 is CASSGRSQGSYNEQFF. The CDR3 DNA reads TGTGCCAGCTCGGGGCGAAGCCAAGGTTCCTACAATGAGCAGTTCTTC. The gene calls are TRBV18 and TRBJ2-1, with D possibly TRBD1 on 5 matching bases. V lost 6 bases and J 1 base, leaving 16 bases between the germline ends. CDR1 KGHSH and CDR2 LQKENI come from the germline V gene. The CDR3 spans 16 residues.

The CDR3 region is CASSPPTGLYEQYF. DNA for the CDR3: TGTGCCAGCTCACCTCCCACAGGGCTCTACGAGCAGTACTTC. The chain carries TRBV18 and TRBJ2-7; tentative D call: TRBD1 (6 bases). Germline-derived CDR1 and CDR2 are KGHSH and LQKENI. Trimming cost V 3 bases and J 3 bases, with 12 bases left between them. This CDR3 contains 14 residues.

This clone appeared once. The J gene is TRBJ1-3, the V gene TRBV9; the D gene is possibly TRBD1 (5 bases). The CDR3 extends over 16 amino acids. The V gene's germline CDR1 is SGDLS and CDR2 YYNGEE. The germline V and J ends were trimmed by 2 bases and 2 bases, with 14 bases remaining between them. The chain's CDR3 is CASSVGPDSPGNTIYF. CDR3 nucleotides: TGTGCCAGCAGCGTGGGACCTGATTCTCCTGGAAACACCATATATTTT.

The gene calls are TRBV19 and TRBJ1-1, with TRBD1 identical over 10 bases. The CDR3 covers 14 residues. The ends lost 4 bases at V and 9 bases at J; junction bases unmatched: 8. Per germline, CDR1 LNHDA and CDR2 SQIVND (reference sequence). The CDR3 region is CASSTVPGQGQAFF. The DNA of the CDR3 is TGTGCCAGTAGTACCGTCCCGGGACAGGGGCAAGCTTTCTTT.

This clone has just a few counts. The chain carries TRBV6-5 and TRBJ2-7, with 9 bases aligning to TRBD1. The CDR3 spans 14 residues. With V trimmed by 8 bases and J by 2 bases, 7 bases remained unmatched. Looked up from germline, CDR1 is MNHEY and CDR2 is SVGAGI. This chain's CDR3 is CASAGQGGPYEQYF. CDR3 in DNA: TGTGCCAGCGCGGGACAGGGTGGACCCTACGAGCAGTACTTC.

The J gene is TRBJ2-2, the V gene TRBV28; 7 bases line up with TRBD2. V lost 8 bases to trimming and J lost 4 bases; unmatched junction nucleotides: 10. This CDR3 has 15 amino acids. Germline V gene sequence: CDR1 MDHEN, CDR2 SYDVKM. The CDR3 here is CASGLGGVSTGELFF. CDR3 DNA: TGTGCCAGCGGCTTGGGGGGGGTTTCCACCGGGGAGCTGTTTTTT.

This rearrangement joins TRBV6-5 to TRBJ2-7; tentative D call: TRBD2 (6 bases). The CDR3 has 16 residues. The germline V gene has CDR1 MNHEY and CDR2 SVGAGI. Trimming left V 2 bases short and J 2 bases short, with 16 bases between. CDR3 residues: CASSYALGGSTYEQYF. Here the CDR3 DNA reads TGTGCCAGCAGTTACGCCCTTGGAGGGTCGACCTACGAGCAGTACTTC.

This rearrangement joins TRBV5-6 to TRBJ2-5; no firm D call. The germline V gene encodes CDR1 SGHDT and CDR2 YYEEEE. V gave up 4 bases and J gave up 1 base, with 11 bases separating them. This CDR3 has 14 amino acids. CDR3 residues: CASSPGTGQETQYF. The CDR3, as DNA: TGTGCCAGCAGCCCGGGCACGGGCCAAGAGACCCAGTACTTC. Full variable domain (remainder filled in from reference TRBV5-6 and TRBJ2-5): DAGVTQSPTHLIKTRGQQVTLRCSPKSGHDTVSWYQQALGQGPQFIFQYYEEEERQRGNFPDRFSGHQFPNYSSELNVNALLLGDSALYLCASSPGTGQETQYFGPGTRLLVL.

The chain couples TRBV23-1 to TRBJ1-1; TRBD1 might be the D (5 bases). TRBV23-1 is an open reading frame whose function is uncertain. The CDR3 is 16 amino acids. The V gene lost 0 bases and the J gene lost 4 bases, with 15 bases spanning the gap. The CDR3 spells CASSQSARRGATEAFF. Written as DNA, the CDR3 is TGCGCCAGCAGTCAATCGGCTAGGAGAGGGGCCACTGAAGCTTTCTTT.

J is TRBJ1-4 and V is TRBV5-6, with 8 bases lining up with TRBD1. Trimming took 4 bases from V and 6 from J; bases not matched to a gene: 8. The V gene's germline CDR1 is SGHDT and CDR2 YYEEEE. CDR3 size: 15 residues. This CDR3 is CASSTPGGADEKLFF. DNA for the CDR3: TGTGCCAGCAGCACCCCAGGGGGCGCCGATGAAAAACTGTTTTTT. Variable domain in full (rest from reference TRBV5-6 and TRBJ1-4): DAGVTQSPTHLIKTRGQQVTLRCSPKSGHDTVSWYQQALGQGPQFIFQYYEEEERQRGNFPDRFSGHQFPNYSSELNVNALLLGDSALYLCASSTPGGADEKLFFGSGTQLSVL.

This chain uses TRBV7-9 with TRBJ1-1; tentatively, D is TRBD1 (5 bases). Germline lookup yields CDR1 SEHNR and CDR2 FQNEAQ (reference sequence). The ends were cut back, 6 bases at V and 5 bases at J, with 16 bases in the middle. CDR3 length: 14 amino acids. The CDR3 sequence: CASRRSAGITEAFF. The CDR3 DNA reads as TGTGCCAGCAGGAGGAGCGCAGGGATAACTGAAGCTTTCTTT.